This entry lists 18 T cell receptor beta chains sequenced from one sample in a study of shared clonotypes between healthy human individuals. The protocol was immunoSEQ multiplex PCR, while the TCRdb copy is restricted to in-frame clones and leaves out a portion. The sample has 2,500,000 or so clones; more than 90% are singletons. Sequenced input: naive CD4+ T cells sorted from blood. Described subset: CD45RA+ positively selected. The receptors were gathered from a man aged 18 to 35 in good health.

The chain joins TRBV5-1 to TRBJ2-7; 10 nucleotides line up with TRBD1. Germline V gene sequence: CDR1 SGHRS, CDR2 YFSETQ. Trimming at V came to 4 bases and at J to 6 bases, leaving 10 bases not matched to a gene. The CDR3 spans 15 residues. The CDR3 reads CASSPSTGGFVEQYF. The CDR3 DNA reads as TGCGCCAGCAGCCCTTCGACAGGGGGCTTCGTCGAGCAGTACTTC. The full variable domain, rest sourced from reference TRBV5-1 and TRBJ2-7, is KAGVTQTPRYLIKTRGQQVTLSCSPISGHRSVSWYQQTPGQGLQFLFEYFSETQRNKGNFPGRFSGRQFSNSRSEMNVSTLELGDSALYLCASSPSTGGFVEQYFGPGTRLTVT.

The table lists this clone with a few counts. The chain joins TRBV5-1 to TRBJ2-3, with D hard to call. This CDR3 is built from 13 residues. With 3 bases removed from V and 2 bases from J, the gap between germline ends came to 7 bases. CDR1 is SGHRS, CDR2 YFSETQ, per germline. The CDR3 region has the DNA TGCGCCAGCAGCTATTTCAACACAGATACGCAGTATTTT. As protein: CASSYFNTDTQYF. Variable domain in full (rest from reference TRBV5-1 and TRBJ2-3): KAGVTQTPRYLIKTRGQQVTLSCSPISGHRSVSWYQQTPGQGLQFLFEYFSETQRNKGNFPGRFSGRQFSNSRSEMNVSTLELGDSALYLCASSYFNTDTQYFGPGTRLTVL.

This rearrangement joins TRBV7-9 to TRBJ2-2, with D possibly TRBD2 on 5 matching bases. The ends were cut back, 2 bases at V and 4 bases at J, with 8 bases in the middle. The CDR3 has 14 amino acids. Germline V gene data show CDR1 as SEHNR and CDR2 as FQNEAQ (reference sequence). CDR3 sequence (DNA): TGTGCCAGCAGCTTACGGGGATCCACCGGGGAGCTGTTTTTT. Translating it yields CASSLRGSTGELFF.

DNA for the CDR3: TGTGCCAGCAGCTTAGGGGCTGCCGTGACCTACGAGCAGTACTTC. It translates to CASSLGAAVTYEQYF. V gene TRBV11-2 combines with J gene TRBJ2-5; D gene unclear. The better agreement between TRBJ2-7 and the DNA end casts doubt on the J call. This CDR3 contains 15 residues. Per the germline V gene, CDR1 is SGHAT and CDR2 is FQNNGV.

This clone came up once. The same CDR3 also results from other DNA sequences found in this sample. The chain links TRBV5-4 to TRBJ2-7; 12 bases are shared with TRBD2. The trim removed 0 bases at V and 4 bases at J, leaving 5 bases unmatched. This CDR3 contains 16 residues. Germline V CDR1 and CDR2: SGHNT, YYREEE (reference sequence). CDR3 nucleotide sequence: TGTGCCAGCAGCTTGGGGCTAGCGGGAGGGCCTTACGAGCAGTACTTC. Encoded protein: CASSLGLAGGPYEQYF.

On this clone itself: In the same sample, other DNA sequences code for this CDR3. V and J are TRBV11-3 and TRBJ2-3; TRBD1 matches at 7 bases. This CDR3 spans 15 amino acids. Germline V CDR1 and CDR2: SGHNT, YENEEA. Unmatched junction bases numbered 5, after V lost 2 bases and J lost 3 bases. CDR3 residues: CASSLTGARTDTQYF. In DNA form, the CDR3 reads TGTGCCAGCAGCTTAACAGGGGCCCGGACAGATACGCAGTATTTT.

V and J are TRBV10-3 and TRBJ2-1; 10 nucleotides match TRBD2. The J segment lost 10 bases and the V segment lost 0 bases, leaving 15 bases of the junction unmatched. From germline, CDR1 is ENHRY and CDR2 SYGVKD. The CDR3 spans 18 residues. This chain's CDR3 is CAISESSGQREGGGEQFF. The CDR3 DNA sequence: TGTGCCATCAGTGAGTCGTCGGGTCAGCGGGAGGGCGGAGGAGAGCAGTTCTTC.

J is TRBJ2-3 and V is TRBV9; the D is unclear. The CDR3 has 18 residues. Trimming removed 2 bases from V and 3 bases from J, with 22 bases in between. The V gene's germline CDR1 is SGDLS and CDR2 YYNGEE. The DNA of the CDR3 is TGTGCCAGCAGCGTGGCTAGTCTCTACTGGAACCCGACAGATACGCAGTATTTT. Protein sequence: CASSVASLYWNPTDTQYF.

The rearrangement uses TRBV6-5 and TRBJ2-7; TRBD2 is a possible D gene (5 bases). Germline assignment: CDR1 MNHEY and CDR2 SVGAGI. This CDR3 comprises 16 residues. Trimming left V 0 bases short and J 2 bases short, with 14 bases between. CDR3 bases: TGTGCCAGCAGTTACTCTGTAGGGAGCGGAGCCTACGAGCAGTACTTC. Encoded protein: CASSYSVGSGAYEQYF.

In the case of this clone: The sample has other DNA sequences that encode this CDR3 too. The chain has TRBV19 and TRBJ1-5, with D possibly TRBD1 on 6 matching bases. Trimming pared 2 bases from V and 2 bases from J, leaving 10 bases between. The CDR3 is made up of 15 amino acids. The germline V gene encodes CDR1 LNHDA and CDR2 SQIVND (reference sequence). CDR3 sequence reads: CASSITRGGNQPQHF. CDR3 nucleotide sequence: TGTGCCAGTAGTATAACCAGGGGCGGCAATCAGCCCCAGCATTTT.

The V and J genes are TRBV7-9 and TRBJ2-2; 7 bases agree with TRBD1. V lost 5 bases and J lost 3; bases outside the gene matches: 3. CDR1 and CDR2 from the germline V gene are SEHNR and FQNEAQ (reference sequence). The CDR3 loop spans 14 amino acids. The CDR3 DNA follows: TGTGCCAGCAGCCGAACAGGGGACACCGGGGAGCTGTTTTTT. It translates to CASSRTGDTGELFF.

J is TRBJ2-7 and V is TRBV11-2; D uncertain. Looked up from germline, CDR1 is SGHAT and CDR2 is FQNNGV. The CDR3 spans 11 residues. Trimming took off 5 bases at V and 6 bases at J, with 8 bases between the two ends. In nucleotides, the CDR3 is TGTGCCAGCAGCCTCTACAGCGAGCAGTACTTC. Translated, it gives CASSLYSEQYF.

The CDR3 protein is CAISEGLRNQPQHF. CDR3 nucleotide sequence: TGTGCCATCAGTGAAGGGCTGCGCAATCAGCCCCAGCATTTT. This chain connects TRBV10-3 to TRBJ1-5; D unclear. This CDR3 is built from 14 residues. Trimming left V 3 bases short and J 2 bases short, with 8 bases between. In germline, CDR1 is ENHRY, CDR2 SYGVKD.

The gene calls are TRBV7-2 and TRBJ2-3; D is unclear. This CDR3 contains 16 residues. Trimming cost V 5 bases and J 2 bases, with 17 bases left between them. In germline, CDR1 is SGHTA, CDR2 FQGNSA. As DNA, the CDR3 is TGTGCCAGCAGCCCTCGGCTTTTGTCACCCACAGATACGCAGTATTTT. Its protein is CASSPRLLSPTDTQYF.

The chain employs TRBV4-1 and TRBJ2-5; 9 nucleotides match TRBD1. With 1 base clipped from V and 5 bases from J, the junction kept 8 bases outside the gene matches. In germline, CDR1 is MGHRA, CDR2 YSYEKL. The CDR3 extends over 16 amino acids. This CDR3 is CASSQGDRVTGETQYF. In DNA, the CDR3 is TGCGCCAGCAGCCAAGGGGACAGGGTGACAGGGGAGACCCAGTACTTC.

The chain combines TRBV10-2 with TRBJ1-6, with D uncertain. Trimming left V 8 bases short and J 10 bases short, with 12 bases between. The length of the CDR3 is 12 residues. Germline V lookup: CDR1 WSHSY, CDR2 SAAADI. CDR3: CASAPHESPLHF. In DNA, the CDR3 is TGCGCCAGCGCGCCGCACGAATCACCCCTCCACTTT.

This chain links TRBV2 with TRBJ2-3; 12 bases are a match to TRBD1. Germline CDR1 is SNHLY and CDR2 is FYNNEI. Trimming took 6 bases from V and 0 from J; bases not matched to a gene: 7. CDR3 length: 17 amino acids. The CDR3 sequence is CASRTGTGGVSTDTQYF. CDR3 nucleotides: TGTGCCAGCAGAACCGGGACAGGGGGCGTCAGCACAGATACGCAGTATTTT. The variable domain in full, completed from reference TRBV2 and TRBJ2-3, reads EPEVTQTPSHQVTQMGQEVILRCVPISNHLYFYWYRQILGQKVEFLVSFYNNEISEKSEIFDDQFSVERPDGSNFTLKIRSTKLEDSAMYFCASRTGTGGVSTDTQYFGPGTRLTVL.

CDR3 bases: TGTGCCAGCAGCGACCGGCTGGGGGGGAACACTGAAGCTTTCTTT. Residues: CASSDRLGGNTEAFF. The rearrangement links TRBV2 to TRBJ1-1; D may be TRBD1 (5 bases). V lost 6 bases and J lost 1, with 15 bases in between. CDR3 length: 15 residues. Germline-derived CDR1 and CDR2 are SNHLY and FYNNEI.